The source of this TCR beta chain is a study of blood T cell repertoires in COVID-19. With 7 bases removed from V and 5 bases from J, the gap between germline ends came to 8 bases. Germline V lookup: CDR1 MNHEY, CDR2 SMNVEV (reference sequence). The CDR3 consists of 11 residues. This clone showed up just once. In the study's own analysis: The assay estimated nucleated cells by amplifying reference gene primers. The table came from immunoSEQ multiplex PCR; TCRdb's copy has only in-frame clones and leaves some out. That table furnishes V, J and clone size, whereas the DNA furnished D and trimming. The table lists around 200,000 clones, 87% of them singletons, with 0.88% in the top ten.

The sample taken for sequencing was peripheral blood. This sequence joins TRBV27 and TRBJ1-1; tentative D call: TRBD1 (5 bases). The sequence came from a woman in her late teens or twenties who had recovered from COVID-19. The CDR3 DNA sequence: TGTGCCAGCACCGGGGGTACTGAAGCTTTCTTT. This sequence encodes CASTGGTEAFF.